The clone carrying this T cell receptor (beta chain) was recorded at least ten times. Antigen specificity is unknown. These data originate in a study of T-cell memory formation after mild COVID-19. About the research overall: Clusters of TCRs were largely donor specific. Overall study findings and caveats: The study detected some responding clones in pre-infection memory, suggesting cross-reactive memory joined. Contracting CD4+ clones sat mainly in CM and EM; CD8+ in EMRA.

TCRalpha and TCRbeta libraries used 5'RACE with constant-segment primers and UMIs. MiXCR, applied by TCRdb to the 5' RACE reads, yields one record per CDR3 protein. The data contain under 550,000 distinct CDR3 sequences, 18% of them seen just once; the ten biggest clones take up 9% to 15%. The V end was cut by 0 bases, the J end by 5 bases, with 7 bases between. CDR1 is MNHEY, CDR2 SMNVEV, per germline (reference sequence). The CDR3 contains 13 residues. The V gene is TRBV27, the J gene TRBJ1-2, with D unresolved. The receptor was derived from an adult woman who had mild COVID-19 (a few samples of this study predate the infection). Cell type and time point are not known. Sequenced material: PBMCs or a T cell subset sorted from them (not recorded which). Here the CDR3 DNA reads TGTGCCAGCAGTTTATCAGGGCTATATGGCTACACCTTC. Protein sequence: CASSLSGLYGYTF.